The rows below give T cell receptor beta chains drawn from one sample of a study of T cells in Graves' hyperthyroidism and ophthalmopathy. TCRdb called the multiplex PCR reads again in MiXCR, with one record for every CDR3 protein. The data contain roughly 640,000 distinct CDR3 sequences, about a sixth of them seen just once; the ten biggest clones take up roughly 3.3%. Sequencing input: blood. The receptor source for this set is a woman aged 40 to 50 with Graves' ophthalmopathy. Both conserved end residues are part of each CDR3. Each record gives: J gene, V gene, clone size, D gene, CDR3 DNA, CDR3 protein. The D gene is left open where the match is weak. Clone size is stated in some rows and not others, as once, few, many or a class when expanded.

TRBJ2-2 | TRBV5-1 | many | TRBD2 | TGCGCCAGCAGCTCGACTAGCGGGAGGAATGGCGGGGAGCTGTTTTTT | CASSSTSGRNGGELFF
TRBJ2-2 | TRBV27 | NA | TRBD2 | TGTGCCAGCAGTCCTCACGGGGTAGCGGGGATGAACACCGGGGAGCTGTTTTTT | CASSPHGVAGMNTGELFF
TRBJ1-2 | TRBV2 | few | NA | TGTGCCAGCAGTGGCGGGACACTAAACTATGGCTACACCTTC | CASSGGTLNYGYTF
TRBJ2-3 | TRBV11-3 | many | NA | TGTGCCAGCAGCTTCGAAGGTAGACCCACAGATACGCAGTATTTT | CASSFEGRPTDTQYF
TRBJ2-7 | TRBV28 | many | NA | TGTGCCAGCAGTCTTACCTTCGCCTACGAGCAGTACTTC | CASSLTFAYEQYF
TRBJ2-1 | TRBV7-9 | few | NA | TGTGCCAGCAGCTTAGCGGGGGGCCTCGATGAGCAGTTCTTC | CASSLAGGLDEQFF
TRBJ2-7 | TRBV2 | many | NA | TGTGCCAGCAGCCCCCTCTCCGGCGAGCAGTACTTC | CASSPLSGEQYF
TRBJ2-3 | TRBV2 | many | TRBD2 | TGTGCCAGCAGGTCGGGAGGGCGCACAGATACGCAGTATTTT | CASRSGGRTDTQYF
TRBJ2-6 | TRBV7-9 | NA | NA | TGTGCCAGCAGCCCACAGAGCTCTGGGGCCAACGTCCTGACTTTC | CASSPQSSGANVLTF
TRBJ2-1 | TRBV2 | many | NA | TGTGCCAGCAGTGAAGGAGGGAGCGCCATAAATGAGCAGTTCTTC | CASSEGGSAINEQFF
TRBJ1-2 | TRBV7-9 | few | NA | TGTGCCAGCAGCTCCCAAAACCCCTACGGCTACACCTTC | CASSSQNPYGYTF
TRBJ2-5 | TRBV18 | many | NA | TGTGCCAGCTCACCACGCAACGGACAGGAGACCCAGTACTTC | CASSPRNGQETQYF
TRBJ2-7 | TRBV7-9 | few | NA | TGTGCCAGCAGCTTTGCCGCGGTTGAGCAGTACTTC | CASSFAAVEQYF
TRBJ2-5 | TRBV19 | few | NA | TGTGCCAGTAGTGCCTGGGACAAGCGAGAGACCCAGTACTTC | CASSAWDKRETQYF
TRBJ2-1 | TRBV5-1 | many | NA | TGCGCCAGCAGCTTGGCGTGGGTGGGTAATGAGCAGTTCTTC | CASSLAWVGNEQFF
TRBJ2-5 | TRBV28 | many | NA | TGTGCCAGCAGACAGGAAGCCTTGAGGGAGACCCAGTACTTC | CASRQEALRETQYF
TRBJ1-6 | TRBV30 | many | NA | TGTGCCTGGAGTGTACGGGGGGGGTCACCCCTCCACTTT | CAWSVRGGSPLHF
TRBJ2-1 | TRBV7-2 | many | TRBD2 | TGTGCCAGCAGCTTATCTAGCGGGGCCTACAATGAGCAGTTCTTC | CASSLSSGAYNEQFF
TRBJ2-5 | TRBV5-4 | many | TRBD1 | TGTGCCAGCAGCCACCCAGGGGGCGGAGAGACCCAGTACTTC | CASSHPGGGETQYF
TRBJ2-7 | TRBV3-1 | many | NA | TGTGCCAGCAGCCTAGAAAGCGGCTACGAGCAGTACTTC | CASSLESGYEQYF
TRBJ2-6 | TRBV30 | few | TRBD1 | TGTGCCTGGACCTTACCGGGACAGGGTGTCTCTGGGGCCAACGTCCTGACTTTC | CAWTLPGQGVSGANVLTF
TRBJ1-2 | TRBV3-1 | NA | TRBD1 | TGTGCCAGCAGCCGGGGACAGGGGGCGTCGAGCCGTGGCTACACCTTC | CASSRGQGASSRGYTF
TRBJ2-5 | TRBV5-6 | few | NA | TGTGCCAGCAGCTATGACCAAGAGACCCAGTACTTC | CASSYDQETQYF
TRBJ1-5 | TRBV29-1 | few | TRBD1 | TGCAGCGTCGCACAGGGGGCGAGTAGCAATCAGCCCCAGCATTTT | CSVAQGASSNQPQHF
TRBJ2-3 | TRBV6-2/TRBV6-3 | many | TRBD2 | TGTGCCAGCATCAACGGACTAGCGGGGGGGCCGAAGGCAGATACGCAGTATTTT | CASINGLAGGPKADTQYF
TRBJ2-1 | TRBV28 | few | NA | TGTGCCAGCAGTCCAAATCCTCTAAGGGGCTCCTACAATGAGCAGTTCTTC | CASSPNPLRGSYNEQFF
TRBJ2-5 | TRBV10-1 | few | TRBD1 | TGCGCCAGCAGTGGGGACAGGGGGCTCGGAGAGACCCAGTACTTC | CASSGDRGLGETQYF
TRBJ2-7 | TRBV2 | NA | NA | TGTGCCAGCGGGAAGGGACGGAACTCCTACGAGCAGTACTTC | CASGKGRNSYEQYF
TRBJ1-1 | TRBV20-1 | many | NA | TGCAGTGCTAGGGACACGTCTGAAGCTTTCTTT | CSARDTSEAFF
TRBJ1-1 | TRBV27 | many | NA | TGTGCCAGCAGTTCCAGCCCGGGGGGAGGGAACACTGAAGCTTTCTTT | CASSSSPGGGNTEAFF
TRBJ2-3 | TRBV6-1 | few | NA | TGTGCCAGCGCCGACCTGGGCGGGAGCACAGATACGCAGTATTTT | CASADLGGSTDTQYF
TRBJ1-4 | TRBV9 | NA | NA | TGTGCCAGCAGCTCACGAGGAGGGGGGATCGGTGAAAAACTGTTTTTT | CASSSRGGGIGEKLFF
TRBJ1-5 | TRBV7-8 | many | NA | TGTGCCAGCAGCTTAGGTGGAGGGAATAGCAATCAGCCCCAGCATTTT | CASSLGGGNSNQPQHF
TRBJ1-5 | TRBV28 | many | NA | TGTGCCACCCGTGGTGACGGCAATCAGCCCCAGCATTTT | CATRGDGNQPQHF
TRBJ2-1 | TRBV28 | many | NA | TGTGCCAGCAGTCCGGTAAGGGGCCTCAGCAATGAGCAGTTCTTC | CASSPVRGLSNEQFF
TRBJ2-5 | TRBV20-1 | many | NA | TGCAGTGCTAGAGATCCTAGGTTTAGGGAGACCCAGTACTTC | CSARDPRFRETQYF
TRBJ2-5 | TRBV28 | many | TRBD1 | TGTGCCAGCAGTTTCCGGGACAGGGTGGAGACCCAGTACTTC | CASSFRDRVETQYF
TRBJ2-5 | TRBV6-2/TRBV6-3 | few | TRBD2 | TGTGCCAGCAGTAACGAACTAGCGGGGGAAGAGACCCAGTACTTC | CASSNELAGEETQYF
TRBJ2-5 | TRBV15 | many | TRBD1 | TGTGCCACCAAGGACAGGGGGTCACCCTTCCAAGAGACCCAGTACTTC | CATKDRGSPFQETQYF
TRBJ2-7 | TRBV11-1 | many | TRBD2 | TGTGCCAGCAGCTTAGAAAACCCCGGGACTAGCGGCTACGAGCAGTACTTC | CASSLENPGTSGYEQYF
TRBJ2-3 | TRBV7-3 | NA | TRBD2 | TGTGCCAGCAGCCTCCAGCGGGACACAGATACGCAGTATTTT | CASSLQRDTDTQYF
TRBJ1-4 | TRBV5-1 | few | NA | TGCGCCAGCAGCTTGGGGCCGGGGGCAGGGGAAAAACTGTTTTTT | CASSLGPGAGEKLFF
TRBJ1-2 | TRBV29-1 | many | NA | TGCAGCGCCTCGACAGCCACAACCTTCGGCTACACCTTC | CSASTATTFGYTF
TRBJ2-7 | TRBV20-1 | many | TRBD1 | TGCAGTGCTACTGGACAGGGGGCTAGGGAGCAGTACTTC | CSATGQGAREQYF
TRBJ1-1 | TRBV3-1 | few | TRBD1 | TGTGCCAGCAGCCGCAGGGGACAGGTGGATAACACTGAAGCTTTCTTT | CASSRRGQVDNTEAFF
TRBJ2-1 | TRBV6-1 | many | TRBD2 | TGTGCCAGCAGTACATCCCGGACTAGCGGAAACTACAATGAGCAGTTCTTC | CASSTSRTSGNYNEQFF
TRBJ1-2 | TRBV6-1 | many | NA | TGTGCCAGCAGTACAGGGAGAGGATATGGCTACACCTTC | CASSTGRGYGYTF
TRBJ2-1 | TRBV18 | many | NA | TGTGCCAGCTCACCTTGGACCGAGTCCTACAATGAGCAGTTCTTC | CASSPWTESYNEQFF
TRBJ1-1 | TRBV2 | many | NA | TGTGCCAGCAGCGACCCGGGGGCTCCCCGGGCTTTCTTT | CASSDPGAPRAFF
TRBJ1-5 | TRBV30 | few | NA | TGTGCCTGGAGTGTACAAAGGGATCAGCCCCAGCATTTT | CAWSVQRDQPQHF
TRBJ2-3 | TRBV11-2 | many | NA | TGTGCCAGCAGCTTATTGCGCACAGATACGCAGTATTTT | CASSLLRTDTQYF
TRBJ2-1 | TRBV5-6 | NA | TRBD2 | TGTGCCAGCAGCTTGGCGATACTAGCGGGGACGAGCTCCTACAATGAGCAGTTCTTC | CASSLAILAGTSSYNEQFF